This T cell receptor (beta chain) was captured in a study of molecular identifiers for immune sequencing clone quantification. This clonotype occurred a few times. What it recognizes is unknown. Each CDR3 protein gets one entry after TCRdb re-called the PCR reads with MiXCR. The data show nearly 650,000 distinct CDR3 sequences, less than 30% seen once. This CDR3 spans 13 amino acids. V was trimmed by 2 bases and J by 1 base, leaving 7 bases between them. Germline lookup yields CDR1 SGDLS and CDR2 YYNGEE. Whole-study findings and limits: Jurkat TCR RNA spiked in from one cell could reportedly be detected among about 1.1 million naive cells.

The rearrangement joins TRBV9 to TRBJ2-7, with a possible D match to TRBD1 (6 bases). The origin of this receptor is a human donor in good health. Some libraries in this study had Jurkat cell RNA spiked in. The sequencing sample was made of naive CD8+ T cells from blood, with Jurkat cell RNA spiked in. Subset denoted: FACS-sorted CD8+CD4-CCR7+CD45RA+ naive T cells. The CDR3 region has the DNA TGTGCCAGCAGCGTGACAGGTTCCTACGAGCAGTACTTC. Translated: CASSVTGSYEQYF.